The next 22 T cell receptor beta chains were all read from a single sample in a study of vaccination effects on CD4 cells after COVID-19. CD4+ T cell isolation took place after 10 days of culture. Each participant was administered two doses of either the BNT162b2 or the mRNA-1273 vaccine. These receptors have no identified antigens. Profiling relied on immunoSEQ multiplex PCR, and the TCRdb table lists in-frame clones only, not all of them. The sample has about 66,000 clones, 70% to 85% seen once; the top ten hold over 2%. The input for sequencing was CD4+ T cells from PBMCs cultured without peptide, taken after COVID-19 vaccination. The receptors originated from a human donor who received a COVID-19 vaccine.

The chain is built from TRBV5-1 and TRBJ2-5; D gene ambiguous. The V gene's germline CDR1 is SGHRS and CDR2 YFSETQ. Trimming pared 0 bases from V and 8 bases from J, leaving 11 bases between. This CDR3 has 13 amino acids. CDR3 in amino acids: CASSLESWYTQYF. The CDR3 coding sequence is TGCGCCAGCAGCTTGGAATCGTGGTACACCCAGTACTTC.

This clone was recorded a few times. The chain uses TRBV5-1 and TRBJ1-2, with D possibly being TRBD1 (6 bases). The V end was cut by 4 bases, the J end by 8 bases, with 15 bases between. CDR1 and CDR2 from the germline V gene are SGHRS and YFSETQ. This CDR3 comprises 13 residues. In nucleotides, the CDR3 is TGCGCCAGCAGCGCACAGGGCTTAGAAGGCTACACCTTC. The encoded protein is CASSAQGLEGYTF. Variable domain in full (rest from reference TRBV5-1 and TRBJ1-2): KAGVTQTPRYLIKTRGQQVTLSCSPISGHRSVSWYQQTPGQGLQFLFEYFSETQRNKGNFPGRFSGRQFSNSRSEMNVSTLELGDSALYLCASSAQGLEGYTFGSGTRLTVV.

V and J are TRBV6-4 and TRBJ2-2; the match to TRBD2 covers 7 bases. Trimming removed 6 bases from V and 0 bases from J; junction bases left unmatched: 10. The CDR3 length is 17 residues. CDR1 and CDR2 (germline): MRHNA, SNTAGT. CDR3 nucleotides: TGTGCCAGCAGAGCCCTGGGGGGGACGGCGAACACCGGGGAGCTGTTTTTT. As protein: CASRALGGTANTGELFF.

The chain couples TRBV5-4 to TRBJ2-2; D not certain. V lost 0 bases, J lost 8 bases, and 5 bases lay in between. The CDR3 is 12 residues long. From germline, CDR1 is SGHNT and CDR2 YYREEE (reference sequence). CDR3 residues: CASSLDRGELFF. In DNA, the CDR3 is TGTGCCAGCAGCTTGGATCGGGGGGAGCTGTTTTTT.

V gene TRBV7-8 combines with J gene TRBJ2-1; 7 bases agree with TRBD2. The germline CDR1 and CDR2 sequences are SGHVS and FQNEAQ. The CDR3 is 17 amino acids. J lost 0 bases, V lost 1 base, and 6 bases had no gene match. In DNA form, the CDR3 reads TGTGCCAGCAGCTTAGGGGGGGGGATCAGCTCCTACAATGAGCAGTTCTTC. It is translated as CASSLGGGISSYNEQFF.

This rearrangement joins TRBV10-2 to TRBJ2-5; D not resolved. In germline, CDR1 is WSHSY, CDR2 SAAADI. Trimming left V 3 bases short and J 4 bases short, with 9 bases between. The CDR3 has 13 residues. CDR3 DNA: TGCGCCAGCAGTGAAGTGGCTGGAGAGACCCAGTACTTC. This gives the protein CASSEVAGETQYF.

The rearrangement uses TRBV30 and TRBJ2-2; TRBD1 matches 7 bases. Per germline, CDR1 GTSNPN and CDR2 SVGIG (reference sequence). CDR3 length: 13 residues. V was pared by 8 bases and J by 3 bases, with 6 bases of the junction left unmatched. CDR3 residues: CARIQGYTGELFF. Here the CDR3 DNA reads TGTGCCCGGATACAGGGGTACACCGGGGAGCTGTTTTTT.

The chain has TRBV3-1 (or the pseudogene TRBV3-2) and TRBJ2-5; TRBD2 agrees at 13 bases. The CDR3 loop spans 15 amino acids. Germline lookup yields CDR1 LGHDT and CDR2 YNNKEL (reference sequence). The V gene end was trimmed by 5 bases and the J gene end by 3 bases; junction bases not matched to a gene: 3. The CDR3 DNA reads TGTGCCAGCAGCTCTACTAGCGGGGGGGAAGAGACCCAGTACTTC. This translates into CASSSTSGGEETQYF.

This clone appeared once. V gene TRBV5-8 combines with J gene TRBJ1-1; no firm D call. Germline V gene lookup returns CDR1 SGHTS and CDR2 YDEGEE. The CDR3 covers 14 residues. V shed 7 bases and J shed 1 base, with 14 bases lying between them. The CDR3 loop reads CASRGDRWNTEAFF. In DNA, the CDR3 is TGTGCCAGCCGTGGTGATCGTTGGAACACTGAAGCTTTCTTT.

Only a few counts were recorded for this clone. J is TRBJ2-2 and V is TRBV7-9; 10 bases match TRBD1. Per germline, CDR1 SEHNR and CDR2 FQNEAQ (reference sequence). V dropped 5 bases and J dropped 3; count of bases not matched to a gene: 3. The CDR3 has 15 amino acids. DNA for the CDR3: TGTGCCAGCAGCACTGGACAGGGGGACACCGGGGAGCTGTTTTTT. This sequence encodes CASSTGQGDTGELFF.

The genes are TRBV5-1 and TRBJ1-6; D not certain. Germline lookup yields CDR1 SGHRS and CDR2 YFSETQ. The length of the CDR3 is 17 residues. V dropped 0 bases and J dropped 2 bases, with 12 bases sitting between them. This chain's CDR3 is CASSLVYPSAYNSPLHF. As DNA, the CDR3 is TGCGCCAGCAGCTTGGTTTACCCCAGCGCCTATAATTCACCCCTCCACTTT.

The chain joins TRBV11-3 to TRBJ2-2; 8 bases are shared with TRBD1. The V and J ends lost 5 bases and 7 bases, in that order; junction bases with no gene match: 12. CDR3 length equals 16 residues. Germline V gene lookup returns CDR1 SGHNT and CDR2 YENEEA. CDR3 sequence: CASSGGDRGVIGELFF. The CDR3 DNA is TGTGCCAGCAGCGGCGGCGACAGGGGCGTTATCGGGGAGCTGTTTTTT.

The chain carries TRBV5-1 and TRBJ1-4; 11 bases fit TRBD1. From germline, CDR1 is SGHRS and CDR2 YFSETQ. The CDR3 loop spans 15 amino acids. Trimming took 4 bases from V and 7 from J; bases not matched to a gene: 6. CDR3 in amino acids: CASSPRTGGGEKLFF. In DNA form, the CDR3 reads TGCGCCAGCAGCCCCCGGACAGGGGGCGGTGAAAAACTGTTTTTT.

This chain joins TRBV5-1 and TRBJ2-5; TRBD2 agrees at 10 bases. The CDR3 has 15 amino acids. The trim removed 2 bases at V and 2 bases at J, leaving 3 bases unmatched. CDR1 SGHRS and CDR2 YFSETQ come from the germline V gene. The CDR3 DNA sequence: TGCGCCAGCAGCTTCGTACTAGCGGGGCAAGAGACCCAGTACTTC. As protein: CASSFVLAGQETQYF. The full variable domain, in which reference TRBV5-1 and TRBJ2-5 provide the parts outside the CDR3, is KAGVTQTPRYLIKTRGQQVTLSCSPISGHRSVSWYQQTPGQGLQFLFEYFSETQRNKGNFPGRFSGRQFSNSRSEMNVSTLELGDSALYLCASSFVLAGQETQYFGPGTRLLVL.

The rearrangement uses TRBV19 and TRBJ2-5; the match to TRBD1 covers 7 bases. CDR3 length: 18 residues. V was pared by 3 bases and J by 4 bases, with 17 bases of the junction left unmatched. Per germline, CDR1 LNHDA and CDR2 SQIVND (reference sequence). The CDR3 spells CASSIRLEWTGLRETQYF. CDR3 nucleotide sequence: TGTGCCAGTAGTATCCGTCTCGAGTGGACAGGCTTGAGAGAGACCCAGTACTTC.

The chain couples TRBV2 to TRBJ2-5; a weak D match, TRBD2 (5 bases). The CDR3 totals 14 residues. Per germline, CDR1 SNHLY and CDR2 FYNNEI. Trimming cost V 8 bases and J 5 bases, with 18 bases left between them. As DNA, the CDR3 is TGTGCCAGCTACCGGGGTGTGACATCGGAGACCCAGTACTTC. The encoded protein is CASYRGVTSETQYF.

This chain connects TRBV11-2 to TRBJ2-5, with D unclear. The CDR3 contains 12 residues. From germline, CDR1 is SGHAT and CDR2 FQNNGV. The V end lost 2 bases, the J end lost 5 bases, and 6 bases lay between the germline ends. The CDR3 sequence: CASSLKEETQYF. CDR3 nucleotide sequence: TGTGCCAGCAGCTTAAAGGAGGAGACCCAGTACTTC.

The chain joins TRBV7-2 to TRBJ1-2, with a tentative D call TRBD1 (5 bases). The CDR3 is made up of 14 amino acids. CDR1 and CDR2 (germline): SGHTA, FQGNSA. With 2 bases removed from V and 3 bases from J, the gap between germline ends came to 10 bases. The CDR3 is CASSLRQPDYGYTF. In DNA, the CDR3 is TGTGCCAGCAGCTTAAGACAGCCGGACTATGGCTACACCTTC.

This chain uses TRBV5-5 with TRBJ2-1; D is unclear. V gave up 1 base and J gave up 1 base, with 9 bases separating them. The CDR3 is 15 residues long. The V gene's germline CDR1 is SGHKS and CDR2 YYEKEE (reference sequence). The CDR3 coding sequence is TGTGCCAGCAGCTTGTCGGATCGGTCCTACAATGAGCAGTTCTTC. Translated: CASSLSDRSYNEQFF. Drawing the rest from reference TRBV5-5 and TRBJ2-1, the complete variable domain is DAGVTQSPTHLIKTRGQQVTLRCSPISGHKSVSWYQQVLGQGPQFIFQYYEKEERGRGNFPDRFSARQFPNYSSELNVNALLLGDSALYLCASSLSDRSYNEQFFGPGTRLTVL.

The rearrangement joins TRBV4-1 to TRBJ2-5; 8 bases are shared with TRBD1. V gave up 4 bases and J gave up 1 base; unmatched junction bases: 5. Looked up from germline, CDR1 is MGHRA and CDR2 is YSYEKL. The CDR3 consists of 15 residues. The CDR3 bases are TGCGCCAGCAGCCGGAATGACAGGGGCCAAGAGACCCAGTACTTC. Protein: CASSRNDRGQETQYF.

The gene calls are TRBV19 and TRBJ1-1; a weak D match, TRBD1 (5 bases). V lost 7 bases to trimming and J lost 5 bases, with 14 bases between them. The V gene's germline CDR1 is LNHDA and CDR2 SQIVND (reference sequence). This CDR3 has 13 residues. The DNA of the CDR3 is TGTGCCAGTATGGTGGGGGGGTTGACTGAAGCTTTCTTT. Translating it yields CASMVGGLTEAFF.

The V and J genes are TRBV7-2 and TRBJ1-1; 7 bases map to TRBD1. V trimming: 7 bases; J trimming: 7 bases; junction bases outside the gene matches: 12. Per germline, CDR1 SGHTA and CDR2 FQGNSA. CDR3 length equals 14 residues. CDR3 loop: CASKSLQGSSEAFF. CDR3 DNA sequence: TGTGCCAGCAAAAGCTTACAGGGGAGTAGTGAAGCTTTCTTT.